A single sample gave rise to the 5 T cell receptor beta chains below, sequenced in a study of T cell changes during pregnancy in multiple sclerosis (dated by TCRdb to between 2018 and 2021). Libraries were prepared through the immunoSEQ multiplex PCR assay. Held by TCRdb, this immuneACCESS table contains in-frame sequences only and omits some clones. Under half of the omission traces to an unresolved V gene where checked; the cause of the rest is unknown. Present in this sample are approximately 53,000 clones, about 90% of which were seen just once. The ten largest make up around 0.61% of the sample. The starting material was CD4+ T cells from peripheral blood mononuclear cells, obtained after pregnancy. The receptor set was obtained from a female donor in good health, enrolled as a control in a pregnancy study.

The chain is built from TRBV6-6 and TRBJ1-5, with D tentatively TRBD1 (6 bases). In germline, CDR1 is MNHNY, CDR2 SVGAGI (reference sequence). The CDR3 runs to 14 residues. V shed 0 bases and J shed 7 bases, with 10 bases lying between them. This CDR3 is CASSYSTGTQPQHF. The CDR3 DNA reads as TGTGCCAGCAGTTACTCTACAGGGACGCAGCCCCAGCATTTT.

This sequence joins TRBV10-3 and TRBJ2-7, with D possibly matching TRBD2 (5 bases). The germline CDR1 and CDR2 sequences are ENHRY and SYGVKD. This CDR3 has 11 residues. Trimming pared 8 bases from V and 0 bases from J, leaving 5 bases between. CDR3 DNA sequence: TGTGCCATCGGGAGCTCCTACGAGCAGTACTTC. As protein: CAIGSSYEQYF.

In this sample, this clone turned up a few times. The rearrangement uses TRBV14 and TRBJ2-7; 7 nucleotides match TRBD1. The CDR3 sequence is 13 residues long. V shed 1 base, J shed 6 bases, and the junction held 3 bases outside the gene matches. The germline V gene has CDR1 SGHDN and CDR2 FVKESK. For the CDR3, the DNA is TGTGCCAGCAGCCAAGTGAGGGGGCGCGAGCAGTACTTC. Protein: CASSQVRGREQYF.

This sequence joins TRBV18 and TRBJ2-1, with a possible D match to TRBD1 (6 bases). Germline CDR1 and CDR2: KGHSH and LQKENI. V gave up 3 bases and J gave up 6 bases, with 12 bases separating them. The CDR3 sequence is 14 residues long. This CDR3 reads CASSPTQGTNEQFF. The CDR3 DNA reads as TGTGCCAGCTCACCGACCCAGGGGACCAATGAGCAGTTCTTC.

CDR3 loop: CASSFPLITEAFF. The CDR3 bases are TGTGCCAGCAGCTTTCCCCTTATTACTGAAGCTTTCTTT. The rearrangement links TRBV5-6 to TRBJ1-1; D is unclear. There are 13 residues in the CDR3. CDR1 is SGHDT and CDR2 is YYEEEE in the germline V gene. V was pared by 2 bases and J by 5 bases, with 10 bases between.